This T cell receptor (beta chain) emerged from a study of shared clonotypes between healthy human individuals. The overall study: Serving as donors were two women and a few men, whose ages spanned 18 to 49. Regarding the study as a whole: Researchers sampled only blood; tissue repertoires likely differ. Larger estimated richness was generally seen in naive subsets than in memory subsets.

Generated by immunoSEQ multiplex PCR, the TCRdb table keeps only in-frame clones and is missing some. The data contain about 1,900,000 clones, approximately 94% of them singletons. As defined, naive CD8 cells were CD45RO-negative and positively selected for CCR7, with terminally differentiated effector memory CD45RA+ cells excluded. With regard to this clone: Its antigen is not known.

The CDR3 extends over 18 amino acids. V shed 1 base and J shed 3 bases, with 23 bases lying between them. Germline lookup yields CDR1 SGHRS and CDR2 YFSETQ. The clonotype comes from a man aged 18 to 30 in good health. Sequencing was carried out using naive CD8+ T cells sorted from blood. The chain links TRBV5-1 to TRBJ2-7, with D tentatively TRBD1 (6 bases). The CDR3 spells CASSLPLDPATGYYEQYF. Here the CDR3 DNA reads TGCGCCAGCAGCTTGCCCCTCGACCCTGCGACAGGCTACTACGAGCAGTACTTC.